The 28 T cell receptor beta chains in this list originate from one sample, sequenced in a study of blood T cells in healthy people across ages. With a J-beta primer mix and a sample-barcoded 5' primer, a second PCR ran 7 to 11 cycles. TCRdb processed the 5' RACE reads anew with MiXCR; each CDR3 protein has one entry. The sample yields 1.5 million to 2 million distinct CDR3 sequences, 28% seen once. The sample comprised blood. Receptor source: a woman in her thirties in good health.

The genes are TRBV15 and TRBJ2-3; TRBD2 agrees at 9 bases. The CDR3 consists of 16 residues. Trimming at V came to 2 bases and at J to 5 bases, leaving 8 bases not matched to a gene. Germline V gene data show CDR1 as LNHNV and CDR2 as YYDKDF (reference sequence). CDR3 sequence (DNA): TGTGCCACCAGCAGAAGAGCGGGACTAGCTGGAGATACGCAGTATTTT. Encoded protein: CATSRRAGLAGDTQYF.

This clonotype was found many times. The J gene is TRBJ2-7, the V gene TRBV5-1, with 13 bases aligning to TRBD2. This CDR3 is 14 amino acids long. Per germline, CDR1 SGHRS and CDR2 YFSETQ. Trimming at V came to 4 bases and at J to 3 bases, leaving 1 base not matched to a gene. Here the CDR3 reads CASSRTSGSYEQYF. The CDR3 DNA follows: TGCGCCAGCAGCCGGACTAGCGGGAGCTACGAGCAGTACTTC.

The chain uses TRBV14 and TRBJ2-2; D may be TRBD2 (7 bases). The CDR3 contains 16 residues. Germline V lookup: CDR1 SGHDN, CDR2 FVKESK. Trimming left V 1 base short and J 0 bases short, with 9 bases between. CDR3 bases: TGTGCCAGCAGCCAAGCGGGGGGCTCGAACACCGGGGAGCTGTTTTTT. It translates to CASSQAGGSNTGELFF. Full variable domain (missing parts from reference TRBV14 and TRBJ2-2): EAGVTQFPSHSVIEKGQTVTLRCDPISGHDNLYWYRRVMGKEIKFLLHFVKESKQDESGMPNNRFLAERTGGTYSTLKVQPAELEDSGVYFCASSQAGGSNTGELFFGEGSRLTVL.

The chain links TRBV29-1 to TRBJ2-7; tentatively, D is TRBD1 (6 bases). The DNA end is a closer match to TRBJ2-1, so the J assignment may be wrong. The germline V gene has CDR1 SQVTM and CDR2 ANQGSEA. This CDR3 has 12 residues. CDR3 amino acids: CSGGPLGNEQFF. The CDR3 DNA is TGCAGCGGGGGGCCCCTAGGAAATGAGCAGTTCTTC.

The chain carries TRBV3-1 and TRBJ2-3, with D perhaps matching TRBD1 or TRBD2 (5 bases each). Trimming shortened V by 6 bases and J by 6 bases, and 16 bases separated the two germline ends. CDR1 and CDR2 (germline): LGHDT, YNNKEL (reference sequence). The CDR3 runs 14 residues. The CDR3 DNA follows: TGTGCCAGCAGACGGGACCCCACAGCGGATACGCAGTATTTT. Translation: CASRRDPTADTQYF.

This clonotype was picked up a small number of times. CDR3 amino acids: CASSLGPSGSTNTGELFF. The CDR3 nucleotides read TGCGCCAGCAGCTTGGGCCCTAGCGGGAGCACTAACACCGGGGAGCTGTTTTTT. The chain recombines TRBV5-1 with TRBJ2-2; 10 bases are a match to TRBD2. Trimming cost V 0 bases and J 2 bases; bases outside gene matches: 7. The germline V gene encodes CDR1 SGHRS and CDR2 YFSETQ. CDR3 size: 18 residues.

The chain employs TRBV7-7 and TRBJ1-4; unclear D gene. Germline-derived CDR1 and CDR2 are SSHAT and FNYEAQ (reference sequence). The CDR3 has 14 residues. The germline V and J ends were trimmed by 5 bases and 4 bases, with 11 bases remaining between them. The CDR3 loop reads CASSLRWGNEKLFF. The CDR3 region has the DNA TGTGCCAGCAGCCTTAGGTGGGGTAATGAAAAACTGTTTTTT.

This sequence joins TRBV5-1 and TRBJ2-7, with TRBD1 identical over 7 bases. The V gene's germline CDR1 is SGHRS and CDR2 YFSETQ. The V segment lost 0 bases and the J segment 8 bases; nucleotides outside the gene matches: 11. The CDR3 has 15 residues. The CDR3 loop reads CASSLGTGQGHQQYF. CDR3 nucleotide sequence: TGCGCCAGCAGCTTGGGGACAGGCCAGGGGCACCAGCAGTACTTC.

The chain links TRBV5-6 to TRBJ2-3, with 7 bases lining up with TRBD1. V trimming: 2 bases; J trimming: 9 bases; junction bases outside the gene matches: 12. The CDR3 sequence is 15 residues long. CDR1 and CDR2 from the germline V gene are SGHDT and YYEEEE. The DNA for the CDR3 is TGTGCCAGCAGCTTACAGGCGACAGGGCAGAGGACGCAGTATTTT. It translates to CASSLQATGQRTQYF.

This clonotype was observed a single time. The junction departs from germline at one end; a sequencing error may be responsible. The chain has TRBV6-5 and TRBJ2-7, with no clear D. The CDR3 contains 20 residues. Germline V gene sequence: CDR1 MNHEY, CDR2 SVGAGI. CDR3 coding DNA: TGTGCCAGCAGTTTGATCAGGCCACACAACATGGAAGGAAGTCTGGGCGAGCGGTACTTC. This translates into CASSLIRPHNMEGSLGERYF.

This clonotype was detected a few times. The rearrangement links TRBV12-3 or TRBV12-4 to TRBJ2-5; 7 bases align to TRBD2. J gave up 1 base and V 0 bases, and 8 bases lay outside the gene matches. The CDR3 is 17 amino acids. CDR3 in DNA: TGTGCCAGCAGTTTAGCTCTTGGCGGGGGATTCCAAGAGACCCAGTACTTC. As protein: CASSLALGGGFQETQYF.

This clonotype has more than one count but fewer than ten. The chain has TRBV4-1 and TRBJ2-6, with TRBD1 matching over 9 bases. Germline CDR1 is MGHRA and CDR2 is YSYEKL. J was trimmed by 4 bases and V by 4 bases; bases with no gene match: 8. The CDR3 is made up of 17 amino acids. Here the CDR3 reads CASSLATGGAGANVLTF. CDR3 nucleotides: TGCGCCAGCAGCCTAGCTACAGGGGGCGCCGGGGCCAACGTCCTGACTTTC.

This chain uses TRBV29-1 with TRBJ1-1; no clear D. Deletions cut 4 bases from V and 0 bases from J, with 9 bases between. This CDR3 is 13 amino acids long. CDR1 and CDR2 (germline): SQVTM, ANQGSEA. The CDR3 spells CSVVGIMNTEAFF. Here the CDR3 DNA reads TGCAGCGTTGTGGGGATCATGAACACTGAAGCTTTCTTT.

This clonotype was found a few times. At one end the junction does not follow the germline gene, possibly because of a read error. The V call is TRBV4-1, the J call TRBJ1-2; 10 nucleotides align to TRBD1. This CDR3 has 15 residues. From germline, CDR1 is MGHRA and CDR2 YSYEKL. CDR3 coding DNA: TGCGCCAGCAGCCAAGATTCGACAGGGGGCTATTGCTACACCTTC. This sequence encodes CASSQDSTGGYCYTF.

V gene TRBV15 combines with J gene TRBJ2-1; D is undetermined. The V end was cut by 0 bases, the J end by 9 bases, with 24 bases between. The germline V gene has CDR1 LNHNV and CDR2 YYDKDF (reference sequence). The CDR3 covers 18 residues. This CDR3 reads CATSREISPTLAGGEQFF. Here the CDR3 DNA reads TGTGCCACCAGCAGAGAGATTTCACCGACGCTGGCAGGCGGTGAGCAGTTCTTC.

The CDR3 nucleotides are TGTGCCACCAGTGATCCAGGGCAGAGAGCCAATGAGCAGTTCTTC. Residues: CATSDPGQRANEQFF. The chain has TRBV24-1 and TRBJ2-1, with TRBD1 as a possible D gene (5 bases). Germline CDR1 reads KGHDR; CDR2 reads SFDVKD. This CDR3 has 15 amino acids. V lost 3 bases and J lost 6, with 14 bases in between.

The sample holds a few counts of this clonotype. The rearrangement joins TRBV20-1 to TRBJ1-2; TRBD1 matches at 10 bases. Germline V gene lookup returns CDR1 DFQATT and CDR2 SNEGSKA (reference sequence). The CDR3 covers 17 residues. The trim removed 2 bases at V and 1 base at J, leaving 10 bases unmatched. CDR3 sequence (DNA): TGCAGTGCTAGACGCTCGGACAGGGGGACCGTTAACTATGGCTACACCTTC. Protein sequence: CSARRSDRGTVNYGYTF.

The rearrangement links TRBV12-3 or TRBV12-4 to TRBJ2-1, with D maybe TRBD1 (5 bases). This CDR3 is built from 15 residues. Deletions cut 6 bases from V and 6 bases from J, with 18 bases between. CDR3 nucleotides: TGTGCCAGCAGAGAAAGCCGCCGACAGATCAATGAGCAGTTCTTC. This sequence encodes CASRESRRQINEQFF.

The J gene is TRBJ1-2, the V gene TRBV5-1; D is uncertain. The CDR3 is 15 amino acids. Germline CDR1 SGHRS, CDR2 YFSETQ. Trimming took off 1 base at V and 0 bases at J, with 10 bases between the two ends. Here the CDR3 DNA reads TGCGCCAGCAGCTTGTCGGCGGATTCTAACTATGGCTACACCTTC. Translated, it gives CASSLSADSNYGYTF.

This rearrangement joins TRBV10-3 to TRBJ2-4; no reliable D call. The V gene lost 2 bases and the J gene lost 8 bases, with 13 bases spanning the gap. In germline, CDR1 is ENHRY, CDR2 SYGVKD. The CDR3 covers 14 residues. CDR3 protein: CAISETAGRDIQYF. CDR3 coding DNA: TGTGCCATCAGTGAGACGGCTGGACGTGACATTCAGTACTTC.

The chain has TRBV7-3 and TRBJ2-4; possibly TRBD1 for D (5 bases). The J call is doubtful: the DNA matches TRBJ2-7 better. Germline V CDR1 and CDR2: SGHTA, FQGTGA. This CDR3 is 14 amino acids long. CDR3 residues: CASSLHQGRGEQYF. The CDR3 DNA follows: TGTGCCAGCAGCTTACATCAGGGTAGGGGCGAGCAGTACTTC.

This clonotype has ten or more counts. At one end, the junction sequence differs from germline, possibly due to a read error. The CDR3: CASSPVGTDTQYF. DNA of the CDR3: TGTGCCAGCAGCCCAGTCGGCACAGATACGCAGTATTTT. The rearrangement uses TRBV5-1 and TRBJ2-3; D not resolved. There are 13 residues in the CDR3. Germline V gene data show CDR1 as SGHRS and CDR2 as YFSETQ.

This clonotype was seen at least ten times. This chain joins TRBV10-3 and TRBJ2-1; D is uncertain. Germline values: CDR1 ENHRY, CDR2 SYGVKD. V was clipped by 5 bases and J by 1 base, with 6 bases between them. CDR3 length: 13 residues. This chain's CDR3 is CAISLESYNEQFF. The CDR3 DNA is TGTGCCATCAGTTTAGAGTCCTACAATGAGCAGTTCTTC.

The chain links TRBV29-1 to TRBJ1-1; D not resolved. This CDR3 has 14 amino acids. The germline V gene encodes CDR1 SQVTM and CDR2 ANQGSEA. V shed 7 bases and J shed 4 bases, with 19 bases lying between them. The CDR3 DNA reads TGCAGCGCTGTCCACACTACTGCGGGCACTGAAGCTTTCTTT. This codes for CSAVHTTAGTEAFF.

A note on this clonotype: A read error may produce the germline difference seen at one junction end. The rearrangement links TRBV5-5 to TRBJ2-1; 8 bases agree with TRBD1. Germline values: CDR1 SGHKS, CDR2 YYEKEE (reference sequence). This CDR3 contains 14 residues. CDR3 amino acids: CASSRQGLENGQFF. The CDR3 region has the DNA TGTGCCAGCAGCCGACAGGGGTTGGAAAATGGGCAGTTCTTC.

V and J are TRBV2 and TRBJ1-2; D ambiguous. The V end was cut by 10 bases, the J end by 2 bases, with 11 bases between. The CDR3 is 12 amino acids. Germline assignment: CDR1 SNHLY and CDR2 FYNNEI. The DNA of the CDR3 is TGTGCCACTAATGACGGGAACTATGGCTACACCTTC. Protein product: CATNDGNYGYTF.

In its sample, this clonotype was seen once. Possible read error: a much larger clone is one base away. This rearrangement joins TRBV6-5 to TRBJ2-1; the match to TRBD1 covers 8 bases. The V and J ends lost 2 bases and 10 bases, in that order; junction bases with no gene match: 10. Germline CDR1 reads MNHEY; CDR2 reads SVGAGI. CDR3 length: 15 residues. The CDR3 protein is CASSYGQGALYEQFF. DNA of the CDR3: TGTGCCAGCAGTTACGGCCAGGGGGCCCTCTACGAGCAGTTCTTC.

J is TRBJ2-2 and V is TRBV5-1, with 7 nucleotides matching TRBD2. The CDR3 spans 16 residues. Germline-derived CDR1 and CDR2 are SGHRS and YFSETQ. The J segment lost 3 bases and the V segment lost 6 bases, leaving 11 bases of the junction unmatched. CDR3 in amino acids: CASKETASGYTGELFF. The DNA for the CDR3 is TGCGCCAGCAAAGAAACCGCTAGCGGTTACACCGGGGAGCTGTTTTTT.